This T cell receptor (beta chain) was profiled in a study of PD-L1 blockade in urothelial cancer. About the research overall: The patients' atezolizumab therapy, 1,200 mg intravenously every 3 weeks, started in about 2014.

Time point given: peripheral blood 6 weeks after treatment start. Synthetic templates analogous to TCR were spiked into all PCRs individually. Data came from immunoSEQ multiplex PCR; TCRdb stores just in-frame clones and leaves some out. The sample contains 20,000 to 25,000 clones, under 95% of which appear only once. The CDR3 consists of 16 residues. Germline CDR1 and CDR2: SGHVS and FNYEAQ. V lost 2 bases to trimming and J lost 0 bases, with 11 bases between them. The genes are TRBV7-6 and TRBJ1-5, with D unclear. This TCR derives from a woman aged 60 to 75 with urothelial cancer. Sequences were derived from PBMCs, sampled around atezolizumab (anti-PD-L1) treatment. CDR3 nucleotides: TGTGCCAGCAGCTTATATGCAGGTAATAGCAATCAGCCCCAGCATTTT. Its translation: CASSLYAGNSNQPQHF.